This T cell receptor beta chain is drawn from a study of blood T cell repertoires in COVID-19. Study as a whole: Sites across the United States, Italy and Spain contributed samples from acute and convalescent COVID-19. Nucleic acid was either cDNA or gDNA, and it came from T cells, B-cell-depleted T cells, or PBMCs.

CDR1 and CDR2 from the germline V gene are MRHNA and SNTAGT. The CDR3 covers 15 residues. V was clipped by 5 bases and J by 2 bases; unmatched bases: 3. Methods used by the authors: Researchers report that nucleated cell counts were estimated from reference gene primer amplification. The protocol was immunoSEQ multiplex PCR, while the TCRdb copy is restricted to in-frame clones and leaves out a portion. D and trimming were read from the DNA, whereas the V and J calls and clone size are those reported in that table. The table records approximately 90,000 clones, roughly 87% of them present only once. The specimen was peripheral blood. This receptor was taken from a man aged 55 to 70 with acute or convalescent COVID-19. The chain is built from TRBV6-4 and TRBJ2-5; TRBD2 matches 12 bases. The CDR3 DNA follows: TGTGCCAGCAGTCAACTAGCGGGGGGACAAGAGACCCAGTACTTC. Amino acids: CASSQLAGGQETQYF.